Listed below are T cell receptor beta chains from one sample, sequenced in a study of cytomegalovirus exposure and HLA in healthy donors. Sequenced by immunoSEQ multiplex PCR; TCRdb stores in-frame clones only, minus some. Of approximately 210,000 clones in the sample, about 80% were seen once. Sample: PBMCs. These receptor sequences come from a woman aged 45 to 65 in good health and CMV-seropositive. Both conserved end residues are part of each CDR3. The order of the fields is D gene, J gene, clone size, CDR3 length, V gene, CDR3 DNA, CDR3 protein. The D gene is left open where the match is weak. Clone size, where shown, is once, few, many, or a class for clones that have expanded.

TRBD2,TRBJ2-3,NA,17,TRBV11-2,TGTGCCAGCGGTGGGGCTAGCGGGGGGCCCCTCATAGATACGCAGTATTTT,CASGGASGGPLIDTQYF
TRBD2,TRBJ2-4,NA,13,TRBV28,TGTGCCAGCAGTTCCGGACTAGCGGGGTGGGAGTACTTC,CASSSGLAGWEYF
TRBD2,TRBJ2-7,NA,11,TRBV20-1,TGCAGTTACGGGGGGGCGTACGAGCAGTACTTC,CSYGGAYEQYF
NA,TRBJ1-4,NA,13,TRBV7-8,TGTGCCAGCAGCTTGGGGGGGGGCGGAAAACTGTTTTTT,CASSLGGGGKLFF
NA,TRBJ2-7,NA,11,TRBV10-3,TGTGCCATCAGTGGACTCTACGAGCAGTACTTC,CAISGLYEQYF
TRBD1,TRBJ2-2,NA,16,TRBV11-3,TGTGCCAGCAGCTTAGATGGGCAGGGGGCAATCGGGGAGCTGTTTTTT,CASSLDGQGAIGELFF
NA,TRBJ1-6,NA,16,TRBV30,TGTGCCTGGAGTCCTCGCGCGACATCTAATAATTCACCCCTCCACTTT,CAWSPRATSNNSPLHF
NA,TRBJ1-5,NA,16,TRBV2,TGTGCCAGCAGTCCTTTTTGGGGGGGGGCGGATCAGCCCCAGCATTTT,CASSPFWGGADQPQHF
NA,TRBJ2-3,NA,13,TRBV14,TGTGCCAGCAGCCAAAGAGCACTCGATACGCAGTATTTT,CASSQRALDTQYF
NA,TRBJ1-2,NA,15,TRBV28,TGTGCCAGCAGTCGTCCCACGGGAGTCTACTATGGCTACACCTTC,CASSRPTGVYYGYTF
TRBD1,TRBJ1-1,NA,13,TRBV6-1,TGTGCCAACATTAGACAGGGGAAGACTGAAGCTTTCTTT,CANIRQGKTEAFF
NA,TRBJ1-4,NA,14,TRBV5-1,TGCGCCAGCAGCTTGGTATCGAGGGATGAAAAACTGTTTTTT,CASSLVSRDEKLFF
NA,TRBJ2-5,NA,13,TRBV7-3,TGTGCCAGCAGCTTAGAGATCGACAGGACCCAGTACTTC,CASSLEIDRTQYF
NA,TRBJ1-6,NA,12,TRBV5-1,TGCGCCAGCAGCCTTGAAGGAGGTCCCCTCCACTTT,CASSLEGGPLHF
TRBD2,TRBJ2-7,NA,16,TRBV5-1,TGCGCCAGCAGCTCGGGACTAGCGGGGGGATCCTACGAGCAGTACTTC,CASSSGLAGGSYEQYF
NA,TRBJ2-3,once,16,TRBV16,TGTGCCAGCAGCCCCGGGGTAGGGCCGGGCACAGATACGCAGTATTTT,CASSPGVGPGTDTQYF
NA,TRBJ2-2,NA,18,TRBV7-6,TGTGCCAGCAGCTTCGGCGGTGGAGCCCCCGTGGTCACCGGGGAGCTGTTTTTT,CASSFGGGAPVVTGELFF
TRBD1,TRBJ1-5,few,14,TRBV6-1,TGTGCCAGCAGGAAGGGACAGGGTAATCAGCCCCAGCATTTT,CASRKGQGNQPQHF
TRBD1,TRBJ2-1,NA,15,TRBV27,TGTGCCAGCAGTCCCGGGACAGGGGGCTACAATGAGCAGTTCTTC,CASSPGTGGYNEQFF
NA,TRBJ1-5,NA,15,TRBV6-1,TGTGCCAGCACCCCCGGACTCCTTATCGCAGCGCCCCAGCATTTT,CASTPGLLIAAPQHF
NA,TRBJ2-1,once,15,TRBV29-1,TGCAGCGTCTGTGATGACAACCACTCCTACAATGAGCAGTTCTTC,CSVCDDNHSYNEQFF
NA,TRBJ1-2,NA,13,TRBV14,TGTGCCAGCAGCCAAGTGAGGGGGAAAGGCTACACCTTC,CASSQVRGKGYTF
NA,TRBJ2-7,NA,15,TRBV2,TGTGCCAGCACCCAGGGTACACTGAGCTCCTACGAGCAGTACTTC,CASTQGTLSSYEQYF
NA,TRBJ1-4,NA,14,TRBV5-1,TGCGCCAGCACCCAGGGGATGACTAATGAAAAACTGTTTTTT,CASTQGMTNEKLFF
NA,TRBJ1-5,NA,13,TRBV14,TGTGCCAGCAGCCAGGTCCGACTTCAGCCCCAGCATTTT,CASSQVRLQPQHF